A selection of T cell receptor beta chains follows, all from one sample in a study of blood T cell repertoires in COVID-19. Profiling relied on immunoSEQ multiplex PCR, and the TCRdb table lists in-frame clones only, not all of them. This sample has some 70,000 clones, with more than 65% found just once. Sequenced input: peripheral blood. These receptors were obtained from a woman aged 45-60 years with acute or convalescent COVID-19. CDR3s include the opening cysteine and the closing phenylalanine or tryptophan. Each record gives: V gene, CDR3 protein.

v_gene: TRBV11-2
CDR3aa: CASSPSGGAGWELFF

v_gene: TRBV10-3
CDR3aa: CAISDSRGLGDEQYF

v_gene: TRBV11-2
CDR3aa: CASSSQGTYITEAFF

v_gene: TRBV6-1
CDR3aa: CASSETRLAGGPPGANVLTF

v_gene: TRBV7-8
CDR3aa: CASSQDFSGRAYNEQFF

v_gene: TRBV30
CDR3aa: CAWRDSGYEQYF

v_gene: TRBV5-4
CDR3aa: CASSELPGTGGSLDIQYF

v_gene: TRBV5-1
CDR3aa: CAPVPGGSSYNSPLHF

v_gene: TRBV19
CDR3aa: CASKTDSRTFTEAFF

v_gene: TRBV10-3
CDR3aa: CAISEGLGGYEQYF

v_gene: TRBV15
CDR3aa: CATTAQGDQPQHF

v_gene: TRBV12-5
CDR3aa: CASGSSTGGSGELFF

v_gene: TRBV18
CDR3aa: CASSPRARFEGELFF

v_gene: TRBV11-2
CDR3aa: CASSATGKQPQHF

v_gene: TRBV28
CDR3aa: CASTPGRANYGYTF

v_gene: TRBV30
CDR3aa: CAWGRQLNTEAFF

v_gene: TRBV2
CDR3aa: CASSIADGTYGYTF

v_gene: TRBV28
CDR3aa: CASSQTATNEKLFF